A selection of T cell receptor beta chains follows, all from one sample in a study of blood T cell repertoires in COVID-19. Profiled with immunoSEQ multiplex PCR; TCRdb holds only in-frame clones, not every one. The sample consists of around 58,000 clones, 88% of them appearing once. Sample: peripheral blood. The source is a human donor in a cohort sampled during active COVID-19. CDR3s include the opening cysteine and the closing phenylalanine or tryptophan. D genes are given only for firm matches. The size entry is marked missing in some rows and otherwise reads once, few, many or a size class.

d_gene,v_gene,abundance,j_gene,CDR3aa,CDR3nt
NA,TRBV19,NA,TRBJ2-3,CASSTLSRDTQYF,TGTGCCAGTAGTACCCTGTCCAGGGATACGCAGTATTTT
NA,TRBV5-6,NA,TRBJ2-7,CASNQQDSYEQYF,TGTGCCAGCAACCAACAGGACTCCTACGAGCAGTACTTC
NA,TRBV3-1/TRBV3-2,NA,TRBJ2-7,CASSQSKLTGYEQYF,TGTGCCAGCAGCCAAAGTAAACTAACGGGCTACGAGCAGTACTTC
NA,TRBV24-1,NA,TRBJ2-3,CATSDREPGDTDTQYF,TGTGCCACCAGTGATCGGGAGCCCGGGGACACAGATACGCAGTATTTT
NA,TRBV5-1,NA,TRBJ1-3,CASSEGGSGNTIYF,TGCGCCAGCAGCGAAGGCGGCTCTGGAAACACCATATATTTT
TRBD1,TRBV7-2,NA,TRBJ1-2,CASSLDRANGYTF,TGTGCCAGCAGCTTGGACAGGGCCAATGGCTACACCTTC
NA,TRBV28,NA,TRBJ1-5,CASRGRSNQPQHF,TGTGCCAGCAGGGGGAGAAGCAATCAGCCCCAGCATTTT
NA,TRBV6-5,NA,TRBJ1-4,CASTSLTGNLEKLFF,TGTGCCAGCACTTCACTTACAGGGAATCTCGAAAAACTGTTTTTT
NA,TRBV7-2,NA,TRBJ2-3,CASSFVTNRPTDTQYF,TGTGCCAGCAGCTTTGTAACTAACCGACCCACAGATACGCAGTATTTT
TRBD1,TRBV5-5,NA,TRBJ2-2,CASSRQGAGSPGELFF,TGTGCCAGCAGCCGGCAGGGGGCGGGAAGCCCCGGGGAGCTGTTTTTT
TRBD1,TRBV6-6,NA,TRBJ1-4,CASSYASGGEKLFF,TGTGCCAGCAGTTACGCGTCAGGGGGTGAAAAACTGTTTTTT
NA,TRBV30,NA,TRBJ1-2,CAWTRFYGNGYTF,TGTGCCTGGACTAGGTTTTACGGCAATGGCTACACCTTC
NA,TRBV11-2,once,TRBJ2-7,CASSTRPEDGQYF,TGTGCCAGCAGCACCCGACCCGAGGATGGGCAGTACTTC
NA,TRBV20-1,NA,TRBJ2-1,CSAPSDNEQFF,TGCAGTGCTCCGAGCGACAATGAGCAGTTCTTC
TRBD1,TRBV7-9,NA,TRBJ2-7,CASGQTGAYEQYF,TGTGCCAGCGGTCAGACAGGGGCCTACGAGCAGTACTTC
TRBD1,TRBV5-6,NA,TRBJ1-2,CASSLGTGISGYTF,TGTGCCAGCAGCTTGGGGACAGGGATAAGTGGCTACACCTTC
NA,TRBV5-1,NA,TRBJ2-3,CASSSTTNTQYF,TGCGCCAGCAGCTCGACTACAAATACGCAGTATTTT
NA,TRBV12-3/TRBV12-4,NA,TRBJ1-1,CASRDDRGTEAFF,TGTGCCAGCAGGGATGATAGGGGCACTGAAGCTTTCTTT
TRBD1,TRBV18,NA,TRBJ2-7,CASSSSGQGPSYEQYF,TGTGCCAGCTCATCCTCGGGACAGGGCCCCTCCTACGAGCAGTACTTC
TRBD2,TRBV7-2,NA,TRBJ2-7,CASSWRGDAMNEQYF,TGTGCCAGCAGCTGGCGGGGGGACGCCATGAACGAGCAGTACTTC
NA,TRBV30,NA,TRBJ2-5,CAWSLSSGPGETQYF,TGTGCCTGGTCCCTAAGTTCCGGGCCGGGGGAGACCCAGTACTTC
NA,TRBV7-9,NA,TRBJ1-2,CASSSGVGYTF,TGTGCCAGCAGCTCAGGGGTCGGCTACACCTTC
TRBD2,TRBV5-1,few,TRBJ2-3,CASSLPGLAGTDTQYF,TGCGCCAGCAGCTTACCGGGACTAGCGGGCACAGATACGCAGTATTTT
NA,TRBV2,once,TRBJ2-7,CASSEVTPSYEQYF,TGTGCCAGCAGTGAGGTCACTCCCTCCTACGAGCAGTACTTC
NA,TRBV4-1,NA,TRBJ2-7,CASSQDRQVREQYF,TGCGCCAGCAGCCAAGATAGACAGGTTCGCGAGCAGTACTTC
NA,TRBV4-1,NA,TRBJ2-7,CASSQELASTYEQYF,TGCGCCAGCAGCCAAGAACTAGCCTCAACCTACGAGCAGTACTTC
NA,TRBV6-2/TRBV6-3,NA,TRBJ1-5,CASSYGRVNRPQHF,TGTGCCAGCAGTTACGGGCGGGTAAATCGGCCCCAGCATTTT
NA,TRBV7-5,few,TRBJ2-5,CVRSPPKRTSGRETQYF,TGTGTCAGAAGCCCACCAAAGAGGACTAGCGGGAGAGAGACCCAGTACTTC
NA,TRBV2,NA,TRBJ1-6,CASESYQNSPLHF,TGTGCCAGCGAATCCTACCAAAATTCACCCCTCCACTTT
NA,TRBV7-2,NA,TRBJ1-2,CASSFDIANYGYTF,TGTGCCAGCAGCTTCGACATAGCTAACTATGGCTACACCTTC
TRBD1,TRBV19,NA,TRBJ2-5,CASSGTGQETQYF,TGTGCCAGTAGCGGGACAGGCCAAGAGACCCAGTACTTC
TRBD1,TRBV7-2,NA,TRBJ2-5,CASSRGTGGQETQYF,TGTGCCAGCAGCCGCGGGACAGGGGGCCAAGAGACCCAGTACTTC
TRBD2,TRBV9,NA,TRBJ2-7,CASSDRAGGPQQYF,TGTGCCAGCAGCGACAGAGCGGGGGGGCCCCAGCAGTACTTC
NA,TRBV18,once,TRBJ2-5,CASSPRGTQETQYF,TGTGCCAGCTCACCCCGGGGGACCCAAGAGACCCAGTACTTC
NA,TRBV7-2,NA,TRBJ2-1,CASSLAPRDEQFF,TGTGCCAGCAGCTTAGCGCCCCGGGATGAGCAGTTCTTC
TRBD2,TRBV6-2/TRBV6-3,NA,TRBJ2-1,CASSLLPRDYFHEQFF,TGTGCCAGCAGTTTACTTCCCCGGGACTATTTTCATGAGCAGTTCTTC
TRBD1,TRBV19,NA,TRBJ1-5,CASSIAPGTGYNQPQHF,TGTGCCAGTAGTATAGCACCCGGGACAGGATACAATCAGCCCCAGCATTTT
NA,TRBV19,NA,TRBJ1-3,CASSIGPTALGNTIYF,TGTGCCAGTAGTATAGGCCCGACAGCCCTTGGAAACACCATATATTTT
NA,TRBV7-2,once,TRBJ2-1,CASSLVPGDEQFF,TGTGCCAGCAGCTTAGTTCCGGGGGATGAGCAGTTCTTC